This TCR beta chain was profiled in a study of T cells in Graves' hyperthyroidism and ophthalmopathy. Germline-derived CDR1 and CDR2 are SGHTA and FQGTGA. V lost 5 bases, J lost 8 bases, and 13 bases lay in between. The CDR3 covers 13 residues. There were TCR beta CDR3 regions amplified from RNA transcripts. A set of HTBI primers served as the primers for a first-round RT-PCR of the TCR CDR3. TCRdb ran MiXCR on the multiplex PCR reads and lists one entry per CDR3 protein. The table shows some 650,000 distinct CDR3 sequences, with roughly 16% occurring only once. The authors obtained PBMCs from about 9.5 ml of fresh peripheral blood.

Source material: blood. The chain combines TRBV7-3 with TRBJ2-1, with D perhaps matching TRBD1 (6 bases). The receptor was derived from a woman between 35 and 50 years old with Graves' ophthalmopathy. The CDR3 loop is CASSRQQGYEQFF. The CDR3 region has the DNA TGTGCCAGCAGCCGGCAACAGGGCTATGAGCAGTTCTTC.